Presented here are 11 T cell receptor beta chains from one specimen sequenced in a study of blood T cell repertoires in COVID-19. Sequencing used immunoSEQ multiplex PCR; TCRdb keeps in-frame clones, though not all of them. This table has approximately 400,000 clones, about nine tenths appearing once. Input material: PBMCs or T cells enriched from blood (not recorded which). The receptors here all came from a woman aged 40-49 years who had been exposed to COVID-19.

The chain uses TRBV6-1 and TRBJ1-4, with D unresolved. The ends were cut back, 2 bases at V and 0 bases at J, with 19 bases in the middle. The CDR3 is 19 residues long. Germline CDR1 is MNHNS and CDR2 is SASEGT. CDR3 amino acids: CASSELAALSGTTNEKLFF. In nucleotides, the CDR3 is TGTGCCAGCAGTGAATTGGCTGCCCTATCGGGGACAACTAATGAAAAACTGTTTTTT.

V is TRBV13 and J is TRBJ2-3; 11 bases match TRBD2. CDR1 is PRHDT, CDR2 FYEKMQ, per germline (reference sequence). V was pared by 5 bases and J by 7 bases, with 11 bases of the junction left unmatched. The length of the CDR3 is 16 residues. The CDR3 nucleotides read TGTGCCAGCAGCACACCCCCGGCTAGCGGGGGGTATACGCAGTATTTT. Encoded protein: CASSTPPASGGYTQYF.

This clone was recorded once. V gene TRBV24-1 combines with J gene TRBJ1-5, with D perhaps TRBD1 (5 bases). This CDR3 region has 15 residues. The germline CDR1 and CDR2 sequences are KGHDR and SFDVKD. V lost 3 bases, J lost 7 bases, and 15 bases lay in between. The CDR3 DNA is TGTGCCACCAGTGATGCAGGGTCGCGAAAACAGCCCCAGCATTTT. Translating it yields CATSDAGSRKQPQHF.

The rearrangement uses TRBV24-1 and TRBJ2-5; tentatively, D is TRBD2 (5 bases). Germline CDR1 reads KGHDR; CDR2 reads SFDVKD. CDR3 length equals 15 residues. The V and J ends lost 3 bases and 4 bases respectively, with 14 bases between them. CDR3 sequence reads: CATSDGVGSRETQYF. CDR3 bases: TGTGCCACCAGTGATGGGGTGGGGAGCCGAGAGACCCAGTACTTC.

The V call is TRBV5-4, the J call TRBJ1-1, with TRBD1 identical over 8 bases. V was pared by 4 bases and J by 4 bases, with 12 bases of the junction left unmatched. This CDR3 has 16 amino acids. Germline CDR1 SGHNT, CDR2 YYREEE (reference sequence). This chain's CDR3 is CASSPQNRGWGTEAFF. The CDR3, as DNA: TGTGCCAGCAGCCCTCAGAACAGGGGGTGGGGCACTGAAGCTTTCTTT.

This clone was seen only a few times. J is TRBJ2-2 and V is TRBV5-1; TRBD2 agrees at 9 bases. Germline V gene sequence: CDR1 SGHRS, CDR2 YFSETQ. V was clipped by 4 bases and J by 2 bases; unmatched bases: 9. CDR3 length: 17 residues. The CDR3 region is CASSEALTSGNTGELFF. CDR3 nucleotide sequence: TGCGCCAGCAGCGAGGCCCTGACTAGCGGTAACACCGGGGAGCTGTTTTTT.

The chain links TRBV4-3 to TRBJ1-2; TRBD1 matches at 7 bases. The CDR3 runs 14 residues. Trimming at V came to 0 bases and at J to 8 bases, leaving 6 bases not matched to a gene. Germline V gives CDR1 LGHNA, CDR2 YSLEER. CDR3 sequence (DNA): TGCGCCAGCAGCCAAGATAACAGGGGATGGGGCTACACCTTC. As protein: CASSQDNRGWGYTF.

Note on this clone: At the DNA level, this CDR3 is encoded by other sequences in the same sample as well. The chain uses TRBV29-1 and TRBJ1-2; D possibly corresponds to TRBD1 (6 bases). CDR1 and CDR2 from the germline V gene are SQVTM and ANQGSEA. The CDR3 spans 12 residues. Trimming cost V 4 bases and J 3 bases, with 9 bases left between them. The CDR3, as DNA: TGCAGCGTTGTCAGGGGAGACTATGGCTACACCTTC. Residues: CSVVRGDYGYTF.

V gene TRBV2 combines with J gene TRBJ2-5; 11 bases map to TRBD2. Germline CDR1 and CDR2: SNHLY and FYNNEI. The CDR3 length is 14 residues. With 5 bases clipped from V and 3 bases from J, the junction kept 2 bases outside the gene matches. The DNA of the CDR3 is TGTGCCAGCAGTCCACTAGCGGGAGAAGAGACCCAGTACTTC. Translating it yields CASSPLAGEETQYF.

This clone was seen once. The sample has other DNA sequences that encode this CDR3 too. J is TRBJ2-1 and V is TRBV24-1, with 12 bases fitting TRBD2. V was clipped by 4 bases and J by 7 bases; unmatched bases: 7. Per germline, CDR1 KGHDR and CDR2 SFDVKD. The CDR3 has 16 amino acids. Here the CDR3 reads CATSDSLAGGRNEQFF. CDR3 DNA: TGTGCCACCAGTGACTCACTAGCGGGAGGTAGGAATGAGCAGTTCTTC.

This clone appeared once. This rearrangement joins TRBV28 to TRBJ2-5; D is perhaps TRBD1 (6 bases). V was cut by 2 bases and J by 7 bases, with 11 bases left in between. The length of the CDR3 is 13 residues. Germline V gives CDR1 MDHEN, CDR2 SYDVKM. CDR3 DNA sequence: TGTGCCAGCAGTTTAAGGGGGTTCGGGACCCAGTACTTC. It codes for CASSLRGFGTQYF.